The rows below give T cell receptor beta chains drawn from one sample of a study of T cell repertoires in cytomegalovirus infection. TCRdb ran MiXCR on the reads and lists one entry per CDR3 protein. The data contain 350,000 to 400,000 distinct CDR3 sequences, roughly 34% of them seen just once; the ten biggest clones take up approximately 13%. What these receptors recognize is not known. This sample comprised cultured PBMCs, obtained from culture after CMV antigen stimulation. These receptors were taken from a human donor in good health (CMV status not recorded). Some clones in this sample may be carry-over from other donors' samples. Both conserved end residues are part of each CDR3. The D gene is left open where the match is weak. Clone sizes are given selectively: once, few, many, or a class where the clone is expanded.

v_call: TRBV7-6; clone_size: -; j_call: TRBJ2-7; cdr3_length: 16; d_call: TRBD1; cdr3_nt: TGTGCCAGCAGCGCCGGGACAGCCTTGAGCTCCTACGAGCAGTACTTC; cdr3_aa: CASSAGTALSSYEQYF
v_call: TRBV12-3/TRBV12-4; clone_size: -; j_call: TRBJ2-1; cdr3_length: 16; d_call: -; cdr3_nt: TGTGCCAGCAGTTGGGGGGATAGGGTGTCCTACAATGAGCAGTTCTTC; cdr3_aa: CASSWGDRVSYNEQFF
v_call: TRBV7-2; clone_size: -; j_call: TRBJ2-1; cdr3_length: 17; d_call: TRBD1; cdr3_nt: TGTGCCAGCAGCTTGGCCCAAGTGACAGGGGGTATGAATGAGCAGTTCTTC; cdr3_aa: CASSLAQVTGGMNEQFF
v_call: TRBV7-9; clone_size: -; j_call: TRBJ1-1; cdr3_length: 16; d_call: TRBD1; cdr3_nt: TGTGCCAGCAGCAAGTCACCCGGGACAGGGGACACTGAAGCTTTCTTT; cdr3_aa: CASSKSPGTGDTEAFF
v_call: TRBV6-6; clone_size: few; j_call: TRBJ1-1; cdr3_length: 15; d_call: -; cdr3_nt: TGTGCCAGCAGTGACCTCGGGACCGAGAACACTGAAGCTTTCTTT; cdr3_aa: CASSDLGTENTEAFF
v_call: TRBV19; clone_size: few; j_call: TRBJ2-1; cdr3_length: 13; d_call: -; cdr3_nt: TGTGCCAGTAGTAGATCCGCGACAGGTGTAGAGTTCTTC; cdr3_aa: CASSRSATGVEFF
v_call: TRBV6-1; clone_size: few; j_call: TRBJ1-3; cdr3_length: 13; d_call: -; cdr3_nt: TGTGCCAGCACCTTTGGAATCGGAGAGGGATTCCGTTTT; cdr3_aa: CASTFGIGEGFRF
v_call: TRBV29-1; clone_size: -; j_call: TRBJ1-2; cdr3_length: 15; d_call: -; cdr3_nt: TGCAGCGTTGCGGGACGCTTGGAGAGTAACTATGGCTACACCTTC; cdr3_aa: CSVAGRLESNYGYTF
v_call: TRBV6-2/TRBV6-3; clone_size: -; j_call: TRBJ1-1; cdr3_length: 14; d_call: TRBD1; cdr3_nt: TGTGCCAGCAGGGGACAGGGGATGAACACTGAAGCTTTCTTT; cdr3_aa: CASRGQGMNTEAFF
v_call: TRBV6-2/TRBV6-3; clone_size: many; j_call: TRBJ2-6; cdr3_length: 14; d_call: -; cdr3_nt: TGTGCCAGCAGTTACAGCTCTGGGGCCAACGTCCTGACTTTC; cdr3_aa: CASSYSSGANVLTF
v_call: TRBV7-2; clone_size: few; j_call: TRBJ1-2; cdr3_length: 14; d_call: -; cdr3_nt: TGTGCCAGCAGCGTCCCGGGACCGCTCTATGGCTACACCTTC; cdr3_aa: CASSVPGPLYGYTF
v_call: TRBV28; clone_size: -; j_call: TRBJ1-1; cdr3_length: 13; d_call: -; cdr3_nt: TGTGCCAGCAGGGGACGGCTGAACACTGAAGCTTTCTTT; cdr3_aa: CASRGRLNTEAFF
v_call: TRBV6-5; clone_size: -; j_call: TRBJ2-1; cdr3_length: 18; d_call: -; cdr3_nt: TGTGCCAGCAGTTACTCGTTCCCGGACGATAATATAGGCGGTGAGCAGTTCTTC; cdr3_aa: CASSYSFPDDNIGGEQFF
v_call: TRBV6-2/TRBV6-3; clone_size: -; j_call: TRBJ2-3; cdr3_length: 15; d_call: TRBD2; cdr3_nt: TGTGCCAGCAGTTACCCTGGACTAGCAGGGGATACGCAGTATTTT; cdr3_aa: CASSYPGLAGDTQYF
v_call: TRBV6-5; clone_size: -; j_call: TRBJ2-7; cdr3_length: 14; d_call: TRBD1; cdr3_nt: TGTGCCAGCAGTTACGTTCCAGGGGGCTACGAGCAGTACTTC; cdr3_aa: CASSYVPGGYEQYF
v_call: TRBV6-2/TRBV6-3; clone_size: few; j_call: TRBJ2-1; cdr3_length: 16; d_call: -; cdr3_nt: TGTGCCAGCAGTCCAGAACTCCCCGGCTCCTACAATGAGCAGTTCTTC; cdr3_aa: CASSPELPGSYNEQFF
v_call: TRBV7-9; clone_size: -; j_call: TRBJ1-4; cdr3_length: 11; d_call: -; cdr3_nt: TGTGCCAGCAGCTTTGATGAAAAACTGTTTTTT; cdr3_aa: CASSFDEKLFF
v_call: TRBV5-4; clone_size: -; j_call: TRBJ2-1; cdr3_length: 14; d_call: -; cdr3_nt: TGTGCCAGCAGGAACCTAGCAATGGGCGATGAGCAGTTCTTC; cdr3_aa: CASRNLAMGDEQFF
v_call: TRBV5-1; clone_size: -; j_call: TRBJ1-4; cdr3_length: 16; d_call: -; cdr3_nt: TGCGCCAGCAGCTCCCGCCCACGGTCAACTAATGAAAAACTGTTTTTT; cdr3_aa: CASSSRPRSTNEKLFF
v_call: TRBV6-2/TRBV6-3; clone_size: once; j_call: TRBJ2-2; cdr3_length: 13; d_call: TRBD1; cdr3_nt: TGTGCCAGCAGCCGGGACAGCCACGGGGAGCTGTTTTTT; cdr3_aa: CASSRDSHGELFF
v_call: TRBV7-8; clone_size: -; j_call: TRBJ2-1; cdr3_length: 13; d_call: -; cdr3_nt: TGTGCCAGCAGCTCGGACTACTACAATGAAGAGTTCTTC; cdr3_aa: CASSSDYYNEEFF
v_call: TRBV6-2/TRBV6-3; clone_size: many; j_call: TRBJ1-5; cdr3_length: 15; d_call: -; cdr3_nt: TGTGCCAGCAGTTCTCCGACAACGGGCAATCAGCCCCAGCATTTT; cdr3_aa: CASSSPTTGNQPQHF
v_call: TRBV18; clone_size: -; j_call: TRBJ1-2; cdr3_length: 14; d_call: -; cdr3_nt: TGTGCCAGCTCAAGAGACACAGGGTGGTATGGCTACACCTTC; cdr3_aa: CASSRDTGWYGYTF
v_call: TRBV4-1; clone_size: few; j_call: TRBJ2-1; cdr3_length: 17; d_call: TRBD2; cdr3_nt: TGCGCCAGCAGCCAGGGACCGGGACTAGCGGGAGGAGGAGAGCAGTTCTTC; cdr3_aa: CASSQGPGLAGGGEQFF
v_call: TRBV19; clone_size: -; j_call: TRBJ2-7; cdr3_length: 15; d_call: -; cdr3_nt: TGTGCCAGTAGTATGGATGAAACTTTCTCCTACGAGCAGTACTTC; cdr3_aa: CASSMDETFSYEQYF
v_call: TRBV19; clone_size: -; j_call: TRBJ1-5; cdr3_length: 14; d_call: -; cdr3_nt: TGTGCCAGCATAACCCGGGCCAGCGGACAGCCCCAGCATTTT; cdr3_aa: CASITRASGQPQHF
v_call: TRBV7-8; clone_size: -; j_call: TRBJ1-6; cdr3_length: 13; d_call: -; cdr3_nt: TGTGCCAGCAGCCCAGACAGAAATTCACCCCTCCACTTT; cdr3_aa: CASSPDRNSPLHF
v_call: TRBV28; clone_size: few; j_call: TRBJ2-3; cdr3_length: 15; d_call: -; cdr3_nt: TGTGCCAGCAGCGAGACCGGGGCCCGCACAGATACGCAGTATTTT; cdr3_aa: CASSETGARTDTQYF
v_call: TRBV28; clone_size: -; j_call: TRBJ1-1; cdr3_length: 12; d_call: -; cdr3_nt: TGTGCCAGCAGACCCATGAACACTGAAGCTTTCTTT; cdr3_aa: CASRPMNTEAFF
v_call: TRBV12-3/TRBV12-4; clone_size: -; j_call: TRBJ2-7; cdr3_length: 15; d_call: -; cdr3_nt: TGTGCCAGCAGTTTAGGCGAGGCGGAGGGGAATGAGCAGTACTTC; cdr3_aa: CASSLGEAEGNEQYF
v_call: TRBV6-1; clone_size: few; j_call: TRBJ1-1; cdr3_length: 16; d_call: TRBD1; cdr3_nt: TGTGCCAGCAGTCAGGGGGCCAATTTGATGAACACTGAAGCTTTCTTT; cdr3_aa: CASSQGANLMNTEAFF
v_call: TRBV6-5; clone_size: -; j_call: TRBJ2-5; cdr3_length: 13; d_call: -; cdr3_nt: TGTGCCAGCAGTTTGCCGTACCAAGAGACCCAGTACTTC; cdr3_aa: CASSLPYQETQYF
v_call: TRBV28; clone_size: -; j_call: TRBJ1-4; cdr3_length: 13; d_call: -; cdr3_nt: TGTGCCAGCACCCCCCCGTACAGTGAAAAACTGTTTTTT; cdr3_aa: CASTPPYSEKLFF
v_call: TRBV7-3; clone_size: -; j_call: TRBJ2-1; cdr3_length: 17; d_call: -; cdr3_nt: TGTGCCAGCAGGCCGAATGACAGGTCCCCCTCCTACAATGAGCAGTTCTTC; cdr3_aa: CASRPNDRSPSYNEQFF
v_call: TRBV7-3; clone_size: few; j_call: TRBJ2-1; cdr3_length: 14; d_call: TRBD2; cdr3_nt: TGTGCCAGCAGCACTAGCGGGAGGAATAATGAGCAGTTCTTC; cdr3_aa: CASSTSGRNNEQFF
v_call: TRBV28; clone_size: few; j_call: TRBJ2-1; cdr3_length: 13; d_call: -; cdr3_nt: TGTGCCAGCAGTTTGACTAGACCTACGAATCAGTTCTTC; cdr3_aa: CASSLTRPTNQFF
v_call: TRBV4-1; clone_size: once; j_call: TRBJ1-5; cdr3_length: 17; d_call: -; cdr3_nt: TGCGCCAGCAGCCAAGAAGGCCTAGGGGGATGGAGTCAGCCCCAGCATTTT; cdr3_aa: CASSQEGLGGWSQPQHF
v_call: TRBV4-3; clone_size: few; j_call: TRBJ1-1; cdr3_length: 17; d_call: TRBD1; cdr3_nt: TGCGCCAGCAGCCACCCGCCGGGACAGGGGTCGATCACTGAAGCTTTCTTT; cdr3_aa: CASSHPPGQGSITEAFF
v_call: TRBV4-1; clone_size: few; j_call: TRBJ1-2; cdr3_length: 17; d_call: -; cdr3_nt: TGCGCCAGCAGCCAAGATGCTCGGCAGTCAAATAACTATGGCTACACCTTC; cdr3_aa: CASSQDARQSNNYGYTF
v_call: TRBV7-7; clone_size: -; j_call: TRBJ2-3; cdr3_length: 16; d_call: TRBD2; cdr3_nt: TGTGCCAGCAGCTTAGAAGCGGGAGGTAGCACAGATACGCAGTATTTT; cdr3_aa: CASSLEAGGSTDTQYF
v_call: TRBV10-3; clone_size: -; j_call: TRBJ1-1; cdr3_length: 14; d_call: -; cdr3_nt: TGTGCCATCAGTGAGTCAGGAGAAAACACTGAAGCTTTCTTT; cdr3_aa: CAISESGENTEAFF
v_call: TRBV27; clone_size: -; j_call: TRBJ2-7; cdr3_length: 17; d_call: -; cdr3_nt: TGTGCCAGCAGTTTTCTTCGGGACCCTTACCAGCTATACGAGCAGTACTTC; cdr3_aa: CASSFLRDPYQLYEQYF
v_call: TRBV7-9; clone_size: -; j_call: TRBJ2-5; cdr3_length: 14; d_call: -; cdr3_nt: TGTGCCAGCAGCGAAGGACGGTACCAAGAGACCCAGTACTTC; cdr3_aa: CASSEGRYQETQYF
v_call: TRBV7-9; clone_size: few; j_call: TRBJ1-5; cdr3_length: 13; d_call: -; cdr3_nt: TGTGCCAGCAGTTCAGACGGAACCTTACCCCAGCATTTT; cdr3_aa: CASSSDGTLPQHF
v_call: TRBV28; clone_size: few; j_call: TRBJ2-5; cdr3_length: 14; d_call: TRBD1; cdr3_nt: TGTGCCAGCAGCTTGACAGGGCCCGGGGAGACCCAGTACTTC; cdr3_aa: CASSLTGPGETQYF